These 7 T cell receptor beta chains share one sample of origin, sequenced in a study of cytomegalovirus exposure and HLA in healthy donors. Amplification used 60 Vbeta primers and 13 Jbeta primers. Sequencing used immunoSEQ multiplex PCR; TCRdb keeps in-frame clones, though not all of them. The sample includes 200,000 or so clones, about 80% of them seen just once. The specimen sequenced was PBMCs. The receptors originated from a woman in her 50s in good health and CMV-seropositive.

This chain joins TRBV27 and TRBJ2-7; a weak D match, TRBD2 (5 bases). Germline CDR1 and CDR2: MNHEY and SMNVEV (reference sequence). Trimming took off 7 bases at V and 0 bases at J, with 10 bases between the two ends. The CDR3 runs to 13 residues. This CDR3 reads CASIDRDSYEQYF. The CDR3 DNA follows: TGTGCCAGCATCGACCGGGACTCCTACGAGCAGTACTTC.

The chain combines TRBV4-1 with TRBJ2-5; perhaps TRBD2 as D (5 bases). The germline V and J ends were trimmed by 1 base and 1 base, with 13 bases remaining between them. The CDR3 consists of 16 residues. Germline CDR1 reads MGHRA; CDR2 reads YSYEKL. The CDR3 region is CASSQVSGLIQETQYF. Here the CDR3 DNA reads TGCGCCAGCAGCCAAGTCAGCGGACTGATCCAAGAGACCCAGTACTTC.

This clone was seen more than once but under ten times. The V gene is TRBV6-6, the J gene TRBJ2-7, with 9 bases aligning to TRBD1. V shed 0 bases and J 6 bases; nucleotides not matched to a gene: 6. The germline V gene has CDR1 MNHNY and CDR2 SVGAGI (reference sequence). CDR3 size: 15 residues. The CDR3 loop reads CASSYSGTGRGEQYF. The CDR3 DNA follows: TGTGCCAGCAGTTACTCCGGGACAGGGAGAGGCGAGCAGTACTTC.

V usage is TRBV27 and J usage is TRBJ2-5, with TRBD1 identical over 8 bases. The germline V gene has CDR1 MNHEY and CDR2 SMNVEV (reference sequence). Trimming cost V 6 bases and J 4 bases; bases outside gene matches: 13. This CDR3 spans 16 amino acids. Here the CDR3 DNA reads TGTGCCAGCAGCAACAACCCAGGGGGCGCGCGAGAGACCCAGTACTTC. This codes for CASSNNPGGARETQYF.

The chain carries TRBV6-1 and TRBJ1-1; 9 bases map to TRBD1. CDR3 length: 14 amino acids. The germline CDR1 and CDR2 sequences are MNHNS and SASEGT. V trimming: 5 bases; J trimming: 3 bases; junction bases outside the gene matches: 4. The CDR3 nucleotides are TGTGCCAGCAGTCCGGGGACAGGGCACACTGAAGCTTTCTTT. Protein product: CASSPGTGHTEAFF.

In the case of this clone: Within the sample, other DNA sequences also encode this same CDR3. The chain couples TRBV5-4 to TRBJ2-1; 12 positions match TRBD2. Germline values: CDR1 SGHNT, CDR2 YYREEE (reference sequence). CDR3 length equals 17 residues. V shed 0 bases and J 1 base; nucleotides not matched to a gene: 2. CDR3 amino acids: CASSLGLAGGSYNEQFF. The CDR3 DNA sequence: TGTGCCAGCAGCTTGGGGCTAGCGGGGGGGTCCTACAATGAGCAGTTCTTC.

V gene TRBV5-6 combines with J gene TRBJ2-1; 7 nucleotides agree with TRBD2. Germline loops: CDR1 SGHDT, CDR2 YYEEEE. CDR3 size: 16 residues. V shed 3 bases, J shed 0 bases, and the junction held 6 bases outside the gene matches. The CDR3 protein is CASSSLASASYNEQFF. The CDR3, as DNA: TGTGCCAGCAGCTCACTAGCGTCGGCCTCCTACAATGAGCAGTTCTTC. Full variable domain (remainder filled in from reference TRBV5-6 and TRBJ2-1): DAGVTQSPTHLIKTRGQQVTLRCSPKSGHDTVSWYQQALGQGPQFIFQYYEEEERQRGNFPDRFSGHQFPNYSSELNVNALLLGDSALYLCASSSLASASYNEQFFGPGTRLTVL.